This TCR beta chain originates from a study of cytomegalovirus exposure and HLA in healthy donors. Study information: Sequencing of 150 million to 200 million T cells in an earlier analysis found around 120 million unique TCR beta sequences.

The study's findings and limits: Later analysis reportedly placed an Asian-associated ancestry cluster below the approximately 680-donor mean in N-insertions. Among CMV-associated TCR beta chains, most appeared HLA-restricted in a later analysis.

PCR used 60 Vbeta primers and 13 Jbeta primers. Generated by immunoSEQ multiplex PCR, the TCRdb table keeps only in-frame clones and is missing some. Here the sample spans about 140,000 clones, around 80% being singletons. This clone has more than one count but fewer than ten. Its antigen is currently unknown. Sequencing was carried out using PBMCs. The receptor was isolated from a man in his forties in good health and CMV-seronegative.

In DNA, the CDR3 is TGTGCCAGCAGCTTCGACAGGGGTACTTGGGAGACCCAGTACTTC. Its translation is CASSFDRGTWETQYF. The V and J genes are TRBV7-2 and TRBJ2-5, with 8 positions matching TRBD1. V shed 3 bases, J shed 5 bases, and the junction held 8 bases outside the gene matches. This CDR3 has 15 amino acids. Per germline, CDR1 SGHTA and CDR2 FQGNSA.